The following is a TCR beta chain sequence with its context. This record comes from a study of blood T cell repertoires in COVID-19. Overall study: Italy, Spain and the United States were the sources of the convalescent and acute COVID-19 samples.

Everyone who took part was roughly 18 to 89 years old, and they came from about 25 US areas. Two consecutive negative NP/OP PCR tests, clearance, or resolved symptoms defined Cohort 3 recovery. Clones were sequenced by immunoSEQ multiplex PCR, and TCRdb holds only the in-frame ones, with some missing. The data show fewer than 350,000 clones, nearly 90% seen once. The CDR3 has 20 residues. Per the germline V gene, CDR1 is SGHVS and CDR2 is FNYEAQ. With 1 base clipped from V and 2 bases from J, the junction kept 16 bases outside the gene matches. This TCR was recovered from a woman aged 30 to 39 who had recovered from COVID-19. The V and J genes are TRBV7-6 and TRBJ2-1; TRBD2 agrees at 8 bases. The sample comprised PBMCs or T cells enriched from blood (not recorded which). CDR3 residues: CASSLDMSAAGGDTYNEQFF. The CDR3 coding sequence is TGTGCCAGCAGCTTAGATATGTCGGCGGCGGGAGGTGACACCTACAATGAGCAGTTCTTC.